These 27 T cell receptor beta chains were sequenced from one sample in a study of response to subunit inactivated influenza vaccine. From the RT-PCR reads, TCRdb called clonotypes with MiXCR, one entry per CDR3 protein. The profile shows 150,000 or so distinct CDR3 sequences, about 10% of them singletons. Sample: CD8+ T cells sorted from PBMCs, taken roughly 24 months after vaccination. All receptors derive from a man aged 50 to 69 who received an inactivated influenza vaccine.

The gene calls are TRBV11-2 and TRBJ2-3; tentative D call: TRBD1 (5 bases). V lost 5 bases to trimming and J lost 0 bases, with 15 bases between them. CDR3 length equals 16 residues. Germline loops: CDR1 SGHAT, CDR2 FQNNGV. CDR3 sequence: CASSDPDKSSTDTQYF. CDR3 nucleotides: TGTGCCAGCAGCGACCCGGACAAATCAAGCACAGATACGCAGTATTTT.

This clonotype came up a few times. The J gene is TRBJ1-1, the V gene TRBV28; D may be TRBD1 (5 bases). This CDR3 has 16 residues. CDR1 and CDR2 from the germline V gene are MDHEN and SYDVKM. Deletions cut 2 bases from V and 0 bases from J, with 13 bases between. CDR3 bases: TGTGCCAGCAGTTTAAGAGGGGCAGGTTTGAACACTGAAGCTTTCTTT. Its translation: CASSLRGAGLNTEAFF. Looking up the rest from reference TRBV28 and TRBJ1-1 gives the full variable domain: DVKVTQSSRYLVKRTGEKVFLECVQDMDHENMFWYRQDPGLGLRLIYFSYDVKMKEKGDIPEGYSVSREKKERFSLILESASTNQTSMYLCASSLRGAGLNTEAFFGQGTRLTVV.

This rearrangement joins TRBV4-1 to TRBJ2-7, with D possibly TRBD2 on 6 matching bases. This CDR3 has 13 residues. Deletions cut 2 bases from V and 3 bases from J, with 8 bases between. CDR1 is MGHRA and CDR2 is YSYEKL in the germline V gene. CDR3 sequence: CASSQFSGYEQYF. CDR3 DNA: TGCGCCAGCAGCCAATTTAGCGGCTACGAGCAGTACTTC.

The chain couples TRBV6-5 to TRBJ2-3, with 7 bases identical to TRBD2. The germline V gene encodes CDR1 MNHEY and CDR2 SVGAGI. The CDR3 has 17 amino acids. Germline trimming cut 0 bases from V and 0 bases from J; bases unmatched to any gene: 6. The CDR3 nucleotides read TGTGCCAGCAGTTACTCCCCCCTAGCGGCAAGCACAGATACGCAGTATTTT. This codes for CASSYSPLAASTDTQYF.

This clonotype was counted many times. The V call is TRBV4-1, the J call TRBJ2-1; 11 bases agree with TRBD2. V trimming: 5 bases; J trimming: 7 bases; junction bases outside the gene matches: 7. The CDR3 runs 15 residues. Germline values: CDR1 MGHRA, CDR2 YSYEKL. CDR3 nucleotides: TGCGCCAGCAGCGTTATAGCGGGGGGGTCGAATGAGCAGTTCTTC. The encoded protein is CASSVIAGGSNEQFF.

The J gene is TRBJ2-1, the V gene TRBV7-9, with 8 positions matching TRBD2. The CDR3 consists of 15 residues. Germline V lookup: CDR1 SEHNR, CDR2 FQNEAQ (reference sequence). The V gene end was trimmed by 1 base and the J gene end by 5 bases; junction bases not matched to a gene: 4. The DNA for the CDR3 is TGTGCCAGCAGCTTAGTACTAGCGGACAACAATGAGCAGTTCTTC. Translating gives CASSLVLADNNEQFF. Based on the CDR3 plus reference TRBV7-9 and TRBJ2-1, the full variable domain is DTGVSQNPRHKITKRGQNVTFRCDPISEHNRLYWYRQTLGQGPEFLTYFQNEAQLEKSRLLSDRFSAERPKGSFSTLEIQRTEQGDSAMYLCASSLVLADNNEQFFGPGTRLTVL.

V gene TRBV3-1 combines with J gene TRBJ2-1; a weak D match, TRBD2 (5 bases). Germline V gene lookup returns CDR1 LGHDT and CDR2 YNNKEL (reference sequence). This CDR3 is 18 amino acids long. The V and J ends lost 0 bases and 6 bases respectively, with 21 bases between them. The CDR3 DNA reads as TGTGCCAGCAGCCAAGAGAGTTGGGGAGACACCCCTTTCAATGAGCAGTTCTTC. Translated, it gives CASSQESWGDTPFNEQFF.

This clonotype was recorded a few times. The chain combines TRBV9 with TRBJ1-1; no clear D. The CDR3 consists of 13 residues. CDR1 is SGDLS and CDR2 is YYNGEE in the germline V gene. Trimming left V 1 base short and J 7 bases short, with 11 bases between. The DNA of the CDR3 is TGTGCCAGCAGCGTAACGGAGGGTTTTGAAGCTTTCTTT. It codes for CASSVTEGFEAFF.

The chain links TRBV4-3 to TRBJ2-1; 9 bases fit TRBD2. The CDR3 totals 16 residues. The germline CDR1 and CDR2 sequences are LGHNA and YSLEER. V shed 0 bases and J 7 bases; nucleotides not matched to a gene: 7. The CDR3: CASSQDAAGGQNEQFF. In DNA form, the CDR3 reads TGCGCCAGCAGCCAAGATGCGGCGGGAGGGCAAAATGAGCAGTTCTTC.

This clonotype has a count of ten or more. This rearrangement joins TRBV27 to TRBJ2-3; the D gene is possibly TRBD2 (6 bases). Germline assignment: CDR1 MNHEY and CDR2 SMNVEV (reference sequence). The CDR3 contains 16 residues. Trimming took 5 bases from V and 2 from J, leaving 17 bases between them. DNA for the CDR3: TGTGCCAGCAGTCCCTTCACTAGCCTTACCACAGATACGCAGTATTTT. As protein: CASSPFTSLTTDTQYF.

This clonotype has a handful of counts. The chain has TRBV30 and TRBJ2-7; 7 bases are a match to TRBD1. Trimming removed 2 bases from V and 3 bases from J; junction bases left unmatched: 7. CDR1 and CDR2 (germline): GTSNPN, SVGIG (reference sequence). The CDR3 runs to 14 residues. This CDR3 is CAWSFGRQGYEQYF. CDR3 DNA: TGTGCCTGGAGTTTCGGCCGACAGGGCTACGAGCAGTACTTC.

This clonotype has more than one count but fewer than ten. The J gene is TRBJ2-7, the V gene TRBV13, with TRBD2 as a possible D gene (5 bases). Trimming stripped 5 bases from V and 7 bases from J, with 12 bases between. CDR1 is PRHDT and CDR2 is FYEKMQ in the germline V gene (reference sequence). The CDR3 is 12 residues long. The chain's CDR3 is CASSTGWGEQYF. The CDR3 DNA reads TGTGCCAGCAGCACGGGGTGGGGAGAGCAGTACTTC.

This clonotype is medium-sized (0.01 to 0.1%) by share. The chain carries TRBV30 and TRBJ1-2; D is ambiguous. The germline V gene encodes CDR1 GTSNPN and CDR2 SVGIG (reference sequence). The CDR3 spans 13 residues. Trimming removed 0 bases at V and 4 bases at J, with 9 bases between. The CDR3 region has the DNA TGTGCCTGGAGTGTAGGTGGGATCTATGGCTACACCTTC. This encodes CAWSVGGIYGYTF.

J is TRBJ2-7 and V is TRBV12-3 or TRBV12-4; no firm D call. This CDR3 contains 15 residues. V was shortened by 2 bases and J by 3 bases, with 14 bases between the two germline ends. CDR3 coding DNA: TGTGCCAGCAGTTTATCTCTGGGGTCCTACTACGAGCAGTACTTC. It codes for CASSLSLGSYYEQYF.

The chain has TRBV5-6 and TRBJ2-1; D gene ambiguous. In germline, CDR1 is SGHDT, CDR2 YYEEEE. With 7 bases removed from V and 3 bases from J, the gap between germline ends came to 14 bases. This CDR3 is 14 amino acids long. CDR3 nucleotides: TGTGCCAGCGGCCCCGCGCTTTACTACAATGAGCAGTTCTTC. This encodes CASGPALYYNEQFF.

This clonotype was counted a few times. This chain links TRBV28 with TRBJ2-1, with 7 bases fitting TRBD2. V was clipped by 0 bases and J by 12 bases; unmatched bases: 8. Germline V lookup: CDR1 MDHEN, CDR2 SYDVKM. The CDR3 is 14 residues long. CDR3: CASSLWGGWGWQFF. In DNA, the CDR3 is TGTGCCAGCAGTTTATGGGGGGGGTGGGGGTGGCAGTTCTTC.

This clonotype has only a few counts. The rearrangement joins TRBV5-1 to TRBJ1-2, with no clear D. The germline V gene encodes CDR1 SGHRS and CDR2 YFSETQ. The CDR3 has 12 amino acids. The germline V and J ends were trimmed by 6 bases and 7 bases, with 13 bases remaining between them. The CDR3 bases are TGCGCCAGCACCTCGGAGGCGGGTGGCTACACCTTC. Amino acid sequence: CASTSEAGGYTF.

This clonotype appeared a few times. The V gene is TRBV25-1, the J gene TRBJ2-7; TRBD2 matches at 12 bases. The germline gives CDR1 MGHDK, CDR2 SYGVNS. This CDR3 comprises 16 residues. V lost 4 bases to trimming and J lost 0 bases; unmatched junction nucleotides: 4. This CDR3 is CASSGGTSGPSYEQYF. Here the CDR3 DNA reads TGTGCCAGCAGTGGCGGGACTAGCGGGCCCTCCTACGAGCAGTACTTC.

This clonotype was counted a few times. The chain uses TRBV7-9 and TRBJ2-7; 8 bases map to TRBD1. This CDR3 contains 14 residues. In germline, CDR1 is SEHNR, CDR2 FQNEAQ (reference sequence). J lost 2 bases, V lost 5 bases, and 5 bases had no gene match. CDR3 loop: CASSRTGNTYEQYF. The CDR3 region has the DNA TGTGCCAGCAGCCGGACAGGGAACACCTACGAGCAGTACTTC.

This chain links TRBV7-9 with TRBJ2-7; no clear D gene. Germline lookup yields CDR1 SEHNR and CDR2 FQNEAQ (reference sequence). Trimming pared 2 bases from V and 2 bases from J, leaving 10 bases between. The CDR3 sequence is 14 residues long. The CDR3 nucleotides read TGTGCCAGCAGCTTATCTGGTTTCCCCTACGAGCAGTACTTC. It encodes CASSLSGFPYEQYF.

This clonotype has a handful of counts. V gene TRBV29-1 combines with J gene TRBJ2-1; 9 nucleotides line up with TRBD1. After removal of 6 bases from V and 2 bases from J, the junction contained 5 bases not matched to a gene. This CDR3 has 14 amino acids. Germline CDR1 reads SQVTM; CDR2 reads ANQGSEA. CDR3 sequence (DNA): TGCAGCGTCATGACAGGGGGGGCCTACAATGAGCAGTTCTTC. It encodes CSVMTGGAYNEQFF.

The V gene is TRBV9, the J gene TRBJ2-1; 12 bases line up with TRBD2. J gave up 1 base and V 3 bases, and 8 bases lay outside the gene matches. In germline, CDR1 is SGDLS, CDR2 YYNGEE. The CDR3 has 18 amino acids. The CDR3 DNA reads as TGTGCCAGCAGCGAGATGACTAGCGGGGGTGTTTCCTACAATGAGCAGTTCTTC. It specifies CASSEMTSGGVSYNEQFF.

This clonotype was detected a few times. This sequence joins TRBV27 and TRBJ2-7; 10 positions match TRBD2. The CDR3 consists of 15 residues. The V and J ends lost 5 bases and 4 bases, in that order; junction bases with no gene match: 8. Germline V CDR1 and CDR2: MNHEY, SMNVEV (reference sequence). The CDR3 region is CASSLGTSDSYEQYF. The CDR3 region has the DNA TGTGCCAGCAGTCTCGGGACTAGCGACAGTTACGAGCAGTACTTC.

This clonotype came up many times. The chain carries TRBV5-5 and TRBJ2-7; tentatively, D is TRBD1 or TRBD2 (5 bases each). Germline values: CDR1 SGHKS, CDR2 YYEKEE (reference sequence). The CDR3 sequence is 13 residues long. V lost 1 base, J lost 4 bases, and 9 bases lay in between. For the CDR3, the DNA is TGTGCCAGCAGCTTGAGGGGACGATACGAGCAGTACTTC. Protein: CASSLRGRYEQYF. The full variable domain, rest sourced from reference TRBV5-5 and TRBJ2-7, is DAGVTQSPTHLIKTRGQQVTLRCSPISGHKSVSWYQQVLGQGPQFIFQYYEKEERGRGNFPDRFSARQFPNYSSELNVNALLLGDSALYLCASSLRGRYEQYFGPGTRLTVT.

Many counts were recorded for this clonotype. The genes are TRBV12-3 or TRBV12-4 and TRBJ2-3; 13 bases line up with TRBD2. The V gene end was trimmed by 6 bases and the J gene end by 5 bases; junction bases not matched to a gene: 2. This CDR3 is built from 14 residues. The CDR3 DNA reads TGTGCCAGCAGCGGACTAGCGGGAGTAGATACGCAGTATTTT. This codes for CASSGLAGVDTQYF.

The rearrangement joins TRBV25-1 to TRBJ2-1; 16 bases line up with TRBD2. The junction had 25 bases not matched to a gene; V was cut back by 6 bases and J by 8 bases. Germline V gene data show CDR1 as MGHDK and CDR2 as SYGVNS. This CDR3 contains 22 residues. CDR3 DNA sequence: TGTGCCAGCAGGCCTAGGTTGGGCTCCGGGACTAGCGGGAGGGTTGGCCGTGATGAGCAGTTCTTC. Translated, it gives CASRPRLGSGTSGRVGRDEQFF.

The rearrangement uses TRBV9 and TRBJ2-7; 8 bases align to TRBD1. V lost 4 bases to trimming and J lost 3 bases; unmatched junction nucleotides: 9. CDR1 and CDR2 from the germline V gene are SGDLS and YYNGEE. This CDR3 has 15 amino acids. The CDR3 DNA reads TGTGCCAGCAGCTCCGGACAGGGTCTCCACTACGAGCAGTACTTC. This gives the protein CASSSGQGLHYEQYF. Drawing the rest from reference TRBV9 and TRBJ2-7, the complete variable domain is DSGVTQTPKHLITATGQRVTLRCSPRSGDLSVYWYQQSLDQGLQFLIQYYNGEERAKGNILERFSAQQFPDLHSELNLSSLELGDSALYFCASSSGQGLHYEQYFGPGTRLTVT.